This is a list of T cell receptor beta chains from one sample in a study of blood T cells in healthy people across ages. TCRdb reprocessed the 5' RACE reads with MiXCR, giving one entry per CDR3 protein. The sample holds roughly 800,000 distinct CDR3 sequences, about three fifths seen once. The sample was blood. The receptors come from a man aged 30 to 39 in good health. Each CDR3 is given with its conserved first and last residue. The order of the fields is CDR3 protein, CDR3 DNA, clone size, V gene, J gene, D gene. D genes are given only for firm matches. Part of the rows lack a size; the others show once, few, many or a class for expanded clones.

CDR3: CASSPTGANVLTF
DNA: TGTGCCAGCAGCCCGACTGGGGCCAACGTCCTGACTTTC
size: -
V: TRBV3-1
J: TRBJ2-6
D: -

CDR3: CASSLHDREGEAFF
DNA: TGTGCCAGCAGCCTACACGACCGGGAGGGTGAAGCTTTCTTT
size: -
V: TRBV4-2
J: TRBJ1-1
D: -

CDR3: CASSLWRGAGTDTQYF
DNA: TGTGCCAGCAGTTTATGGAGGGGGGCGGGAACAGATACGCAGTATTTT
size: -
V: TRBV12-3/TRBV12-4
J: TRBJ2-3
D: -

CDR3: CASSQDGGLGAFF
DNA: TGTGCCAGCAGCCAAGATGGGGGGCTAGGGGCTTTCTTT
size: -
V: TRBV3-1
J: TRBJ1-1
D: -

CDR3: CASSSQSSYNEQFF
DNA: TGTGCCAGCAGTTCTCAGAGCTCCTACAATGAGCAGTTCTTC
size: -
V: TRBV6-6
J: TRBJ2-1
D: -

CDR3: CASSQEGAGMGETQYF
DNA: TGTGCCAGCAGCCAGGAGGGCGCCGGGATGGGAGAGACCCAGTACTTC
size: -
V: TRBV3-1
J: TRBJ2-5
D: -

CDR3: CAISDRTSGISEQFF
DNA: TGTGCCATCAGTGATAGGACTAGCGGGATCAGTGAGCAGTTCTTC
size: -
V: TRBV10-3
J: TRBJ2-1
D: TRBD2

CDR3: CSVQKSSYEQYF
DNA: TGCAGCGTACAAAAGAGCTCCTACGAGCAGTACTTC
size: -
V: TRBV29-1
J: TRBJ2-7
D: -

CDR3: CASKRDGRGTQYF
DNA: TGCGCCAGCAAGCGGGACGGGAGGGGTACGCAGTATTTT
size: -
V: TRBV5-1
J: TRBJ2-3
D: TRBD2

CDR3: CAWSGVTYEQYF
DNA: TGTGCCTGGTCTGGCGTAACCTACGAGCAGTACTTC
size: few
V: TRBV30
J: TRBJ2-7
D: -

CDR3: CASSRDRGNSPLHF
DNA: TGTGCCAGCAGCCGGGATCGCGGGAATTCACCCCTCCACTTT
size: -
V: TRBV7-9
J: TRBJ1-6
D: -

CDR3: CASSLIFEAFF
DNA: TGTGCCAGCAGCTTAATATTTGAAGCTTTCTTT
size: -
V: TRBV7-2
J: TRBJ1-1
D: -

CDR3: CSASSRQAYYEQYF
DNA: TGCAGTGCTAGCTCCCGACAGGCCTACTACGAGCAGTACTTC
size: few
V: TRBV20-1
J: TRBJ2-7
D: -

CDR3: CASSPGTSGTSWEQYF
DNA: TGTGCCAGCAGCCCAGGGACTAGCGGAACCTCTTGGGAGCAGTACTTC
size: -
V: TRBV7-9
J: TRBJ2-7
D: TRBD2

CDR3: CASSYARNQPQHF
DNA: TGTGCCAGCAGTTACGCCCGGAATCAGCCCCAGCATTTT
size: few
V: TRBV6-6
J: TRBJ1-5
D: -

CDR3: CASSQDPRRGRSVQPQHF
DNA: TGCGCCAGCAGCCAAGATCCTAGGAGGGGGCGAAGTGTTCAGCCCCAGCATTTT
size: -
V: TRBV4-3
J: TRBJ1-5
D: TRBD1

CDR3: CASRDTPSSYNEQFF
DNA: TGTGCCAGCAGAGACACACCGAGCTCCTACAATGAGCAGTTCTTC
size: few
V: TRBV6-2/TRBV6-3
J: TRBJ2-1
D: -

CDR3: CAIRGQGEGEQFF
DNA: TGTGCCATCAGAGGACAGGGGGAGGGTGAGCAGTTCTTC
size: -
V: TRBV10-3
J: TRBJ2-1
D: TRBD1

CDR3: CASTAGLYYEQYF
DNA: TGTGCCAGCACTGCAGGACTGTACTACGAGCAGTACTTC
size: -
V: TRBV6-1
J: TRBJ2-7
D: -

CDR3: CASSLLAGELFNEQFF
DNA: TGTGCCAGCAGTTTGTTAGCGGGGGAGCTATTTAATGAGCAGTTCTTC
size: -
V: TRBV6-6
J: TRBJ2-1
D: TRBD2

CDR3: CASSLDRTLYEQYF
DNA: TGTGCCAGCAGCTTAGATCGGACACTCTACGAGCAGTACTTC
size: -
V: TRBV7-2
J: TRBJ2-7
D: -

CDR3: CSEVEKETQYF
DNA: TGCAGTGAGGTTGAAAAAGAGACCCAGTACTTC
size: -
V: TRBV20-1
J: TRBJ2-5
D: -

CDR3: CSASGGRARQETQYF
DNA: TGCAGTGCTAGCGGGGGTAGGGCCCGCCAAGAGACCCAGTACTTC
size: -
V: TRBV20-1
J: TRBJ2-5
D: -

CDR3: CASSQPGQIYEQYF
DNA: TGTGCCAGCAGCCAACCAGGCCAGATTTACGAGCAGTACTTC
size: -
V: TRBV3-1
J: TRBJ2-7
D: -

CDR3: CASSEIGQSGSGYTF
DNA: TGTGCCAGCAGTGAAATCGGACAGTCTGGCTCCGGCTACACCTTC
size: -
V: TRBV6-1
J: TRBJ1-2
D: -

CDR3: CASSLVPFGYTF
DNA: TGTGCCAGCAGCTTAGTTCCGTTTGGCTACACCTTC
size: once
V: TRBV7-2
J: TRBJ1-2
D: -

CDR3: CASSPGSPGFNEQFF
DNA: TGTGCCAGCAGCCCCGGGTCCCCAGGGTTCAATGAGCAGTTCTTC
size: few
V: TRBV7-2
J: TRBJ2-1
D: -

CDR3: CSASPGATTVGYTF
DNA: TGCAGTGCTAGCCCAGGGGCGACCACGGTTGGCTACACCTTC
size: -
V: TRBV20-1
J: TRBJ1-2
D: -

CDR3: CASAPTLSGGTELETQYF
DNA: TGTGCCAGCGCACCCACGCTTAGCGGGGGAACCGAATTGGAGACCCAGTACTTC
size: -
V: TRBV12-3/TRBV12-4
J: TRBJ2-5
D: TRBD2

CDR3: CAWSEQGNYGYTF
DNA: TGTGCCTGGAGTGAACAGGGCAACTATGGCTACACCTTC
size: -
V: TRBV30
J: TRBJ1-2
D: -

CDR3: CASRGTVHEQYF
DNA: TGTGCCAGCCGGGGGACAGTCCACGAGCAGTACTTC
size: -
V: TRBV7-8
J: TRBJ2-7
D: -

CDR3: CASSETGTSGSYEQYF
DNA: TGTGCCAGCAGTGAAACCGGGACTAGCGGGAGTTACGAGCAGTACTTC
size: -
V: TRBV6-1
J: TRBJ2-7
D: TRBD2

CDR3: CASSQTGGVQPQHF
DNA: TGTGCCAGCAGTCAGACAGGGGGGGTTCAGCCCCAGCATTTT
size: -
V: TRBV6-2/TRBV6-3
J: TRBJ1-5
D: TRBD1

CDR3: CASSYPGRAGSYEQFF
DNA: TGTGCCAGCAGTTACCCCGGGAGGGCCGGGAGTTATGAGCAGTTCTTC
size: -
V: TRBV6-5
J: TRBJ2-1
D: TRBD2

CDR3: CASRMTVLADTQYF
DNA: TGTGCCAGCAGGATGACGGTACTCGCAGATACGCAGTATTTT
size: once
V: TRBV6-5
J: TRBJ2-3
D: -

CDR3: CSVDGTSGRETQYF
DNA: TGCAGCGTCGACGGGACTAGCGGGAGAGAGACCCAGTACTTC
size: medium-sized
V: TRBV29-1
J: TRBJ2-5
D: TRBD2

CDR3: CSASRTSGSLGTDTQYF
DNA: TGCAGTGCTAGTAGGACTAGCGGGAGTCTAGGCACAGATACGCAGTATTTT
size: -
V: TRBV20-1
J: TRBJ2-3
D: TRBD2

CDR3: CASSLWTGNEQFF
DNA: TGTGCCAGCAGTTTATGGACAGGCAATGAGCAGTTCTTC
size: few
V: TRBV27
J: TRBJ2-1
D: TRBD1

CDR3: CAISENRQGGGYTF
DNA: TGTGCCATCAGTGAGAACCGCCAGGGCGGTGGCTACACCTTC
size: few
V: TRBV10-3
J: TRBJ1-2
D: -

CDR3: CSVSGTGMNEQFF
DNA: TGCAGCGTTTCCGGGACAGGGATGAATGAGCAGTTCTTC
size: -
V: TRBV29-1
J: TRBJ2-1
D: TRBD1

CDR3: CASSSGQGAIGEQFF
DNA: TGTGCCAGCAGTTCGGGACAGGGGGCGATTGGTGAGCAGTTCTTC
size: -
V: TRBV6-4
J: TRBJ2-1
D: TRBD1

CDR3: CASSSTLEGHEQYF
DNA: TGTGCCAGCAGCTCAACTCTTGAGGGCCACGAGCAGTACTTC
size: -
V: TRBV7-9
J: TRBJ2-7
D: -

CDR3: CSAGTSTDTQYF
DNA: TGCAGTGCTGGTACTAGCACAGATACGCAGTATTTT
size: -
V: TRBV20-1
J: TRBJ2-3
D: -

CDR3: CAISESQGGYGYTF
DNA: TGTGCCATCAGTGAGTCGCAGGGAGGGTATGGCTACACCTTC
size: -
V: TRBV10-3
J: TRBJ1-2
D: -

CDR3: CSARDQLDTQYF
DNA: TGCAGTGCTAGAGATCAACTGGATACGCAGTATTTT
size: once
V: TRBV20-1
J: TRBJ2-3
D: -

CDR3: CASSQDYGDFGTDTQYF
DNA: TGTGCCAGCAGCCAAGATTACGGTGATTTCGGCACAGATACGCAGTATTTT
size: -
V: TRBV3-1
J: TRBJ2-3
D: -

CDR3: CASSYLRDSGANVLTF
DNA: TGTGCCAGCAGTTATCTACGAGATTCTGGGGCCAACGTCCTGACTTTC
size: -
V: TRBV12-3/TRBV12-4
J: TRBJ2-6
D: -

CDR3: CASSPGLAGGSEQFF
DNA: TGTGCCAGCAGCCCGGGACTAGCGGGAGGTTCTGAGCAGTTCTTC
size: -
V: TRBV12-3/TRBV12-4
J: TRBJ2-1
D: TRBD2

CDR3: CASGHGEYGYTF
DNA: TGTGCCAGCGGGCATGGAGAATATGGCTACACCTTC
size: -
V: TRBV11-2
J: TRBJ1-2
D: -

CDR3: CASSSAPGTAENIQYF
DNA: TGTGCCAGCAGTTCCGCCCCCGGGACAGCAGAAAACATTCAGTACTTC
size: -
V: TRBV28
J: TRBJ2-4
D: TRBD1

CDR3: CASSLAGSPQETQYF
DNA: TGTGCCAGCAGCTTAGCTGGCAGCCCACAGGAGACCCAGTACTTC
size: -
V: TRBV7-2
J: TRBJ2-5
D: -

CDR3: CASSFGTGDRAGKYEQYF
DNA: TGTGCCAGCAGCTTCGGGACAGGGGATCGGGCGGGAAAATACGAGCAGTACTTC
size: -
V: TRBV7-3
J: TRBJ2-7
D: TRBD1

CDR3: CSYTIRRGSGRLETQYF
DNA: TGCAGTTATACAATCCGCAGGGGTAGCGGGAGGCTAGAGACCCAGTACTTC
size: -
V: TRBV20-1
J: TRBJ2-5
D: TRBD2